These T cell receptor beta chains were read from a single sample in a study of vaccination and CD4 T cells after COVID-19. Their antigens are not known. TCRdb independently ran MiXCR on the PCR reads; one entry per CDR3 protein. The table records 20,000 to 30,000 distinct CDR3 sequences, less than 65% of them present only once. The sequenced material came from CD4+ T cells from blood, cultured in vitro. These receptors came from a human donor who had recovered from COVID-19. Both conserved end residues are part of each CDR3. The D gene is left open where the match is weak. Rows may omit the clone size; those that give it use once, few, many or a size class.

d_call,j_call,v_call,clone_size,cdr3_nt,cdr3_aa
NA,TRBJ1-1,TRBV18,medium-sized,TGTGCCAGCTCACCACTGAACAGGCCGCCTACTAGTGAAACTTTCTTT,CASSPLNRPPTSETFF
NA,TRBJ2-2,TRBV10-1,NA,TGCGCCAGCAGTGAGAGGGACCCCGGGGAGCTGTTTTTT,CASSERDPGELFF
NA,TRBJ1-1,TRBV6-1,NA,TGTGCCAGCAGTACGAAGGGGAACACTGAAGCTTTCTTT,CASSTKGNTEAFF
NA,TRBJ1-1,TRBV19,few,TGTGCCAGTTTGAGGGAGAACACTGAAGCTTTCTTT,CASLRENTEAFF
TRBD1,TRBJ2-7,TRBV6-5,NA,TGTGCCAGCAGTTACTCGGGACAGGGAGCTTACGAGCAGTACTTC,CASSYSGQGAYEQYF
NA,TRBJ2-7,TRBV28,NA,TGTGCCAGCAATACTCCGGGACGGAGTTCCTACGAGCAGTACTTC,CASNTPGRSSYEQYF
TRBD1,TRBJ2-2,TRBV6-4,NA,TGTGCCAGCAGTGACACAGGGGCCGGGGAGCTGTTTTTT,CASSDTGAGELFF
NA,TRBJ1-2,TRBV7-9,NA,TGTGCCAGCAGCTTAGGAGGGACGGACTATGGCTACACCTTC,CASSLGGTDYGYTF
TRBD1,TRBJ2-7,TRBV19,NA,TGTGCCAGTAGTATCGGACAGGGTGGTGAGCAGTACTTC,CASSIGQGGEQYF
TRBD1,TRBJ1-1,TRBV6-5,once,TGTGCCAGCAGTTGGGACAGGATGACTGAAGCTTTCTTT,CASSWDRMTEAFF
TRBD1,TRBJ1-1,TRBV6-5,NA,TGTGCCAGCAGTTACCGACAGGGTCGGGACACTGAAGCTTTCTTT,CASSYRQGRDTEAFF
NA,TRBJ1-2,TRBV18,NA,TGTGCCAGCTCACCACCGGGGACAACGTATGGCTACACCTTC,CASSPPGTTYGYTF
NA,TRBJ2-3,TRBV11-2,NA,TGTGCCAGCAGCTTAGTCCCGGAGGGAGATACGCAGTATTTT,CASSLVPEGDTQYF
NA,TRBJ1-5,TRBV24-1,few,TGTGCCACCAGTGATGGCAGTAGTCAGCCCCAGCATTTT,CATSDGSSQPQHF
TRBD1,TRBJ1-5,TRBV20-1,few,TGCAGTGCCCATTGGGCGACAGGGCCGAATCAGCCCCAGCATTTT,CSAHWATGPNQPQHF
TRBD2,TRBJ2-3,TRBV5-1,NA,TGCGCCAGCAGCTCGCCGACTAGCCTGGAAGATACGCAGTATTTT,CASSSPTSLEDTQYF
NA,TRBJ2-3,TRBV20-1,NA,TGCAGTGTCAACCCGCCGGGGGCAGATACGCAGTATTTT,CSVNPPGADTQYF
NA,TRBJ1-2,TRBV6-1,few,TGTGCCAGCACCACGGGGGGGAACTATGGCTACACCTTC,CASTTGGNYGYTF
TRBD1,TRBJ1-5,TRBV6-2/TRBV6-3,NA,TGTGCCAGCAGCGGACAGGGGGTCTATCAGCCCCAGCATTTT,CASSGQGVYQPQHF
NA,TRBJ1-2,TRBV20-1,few,TGCAGTGCTAGAGATTGGAAGGGGGTTGGCGGCTACACCTTC,CSARDWKGVGGYTF
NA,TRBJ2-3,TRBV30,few,TGTGCCTGGAGTGTACTGACTAGTGCCGGTGATACGCAGTATTTT,CAWSVLTSAGDTQYF
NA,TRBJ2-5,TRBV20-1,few,TGCAGTGCCCAAGGGGACACTGGGGGGTACCAAGAGACCCAGTACTTC,CSAQGDTGGYQETQYF
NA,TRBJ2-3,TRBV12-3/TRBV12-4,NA,TGTGCCAGCAGCGAAAACCCACAGACTAGCACAGATACGCAGTATTTT,CASSENPQTSTDTQYF
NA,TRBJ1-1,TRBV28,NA,TGTGCCAGCTTCGAGAGTCCGATTTGGAACACTGAAGCTTTCTTT,CASFESPIWNTEAFF
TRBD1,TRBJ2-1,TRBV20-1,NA,TGCAGTGCTACCAGGGGGTCCGAGCAGTTCTTC,CSATRGSEQFF
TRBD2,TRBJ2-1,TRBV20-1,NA,TGCAGTGCTCACTTTAGCGGGAGGAAACTCAATGAGCAGTTCTTC,CSAHFSGRKLNEQFF
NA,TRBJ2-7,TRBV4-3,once,TGCGCCAGCAGCCAGGGGGTGTATTACGAGCAGTACTTC,CASSQGVYYEQYF
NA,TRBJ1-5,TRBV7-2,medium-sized,TGTGCCAGCAGCTTAGTGTCAGGGTTCAATCAGCCCCAGCATTTT,CASSLVSGFNQPQHF
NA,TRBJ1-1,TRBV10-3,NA,TGTGCCATCAGTGAGTCAGGGGGGAGGTACACTGAAGCTTTCTTT,CAISESGGRYTEAFF
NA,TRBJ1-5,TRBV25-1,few,TGTGCCAGCAGTGAAACCGGGGCAGGGACGCCCCAGCATTTT,CASSETGAGTPQHF
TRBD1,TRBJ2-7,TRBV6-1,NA,TGTGCCAGCAGCCCGGACAGGGTCACTTACGAGCAGTACTTC,CASSPDRVTYEQYF